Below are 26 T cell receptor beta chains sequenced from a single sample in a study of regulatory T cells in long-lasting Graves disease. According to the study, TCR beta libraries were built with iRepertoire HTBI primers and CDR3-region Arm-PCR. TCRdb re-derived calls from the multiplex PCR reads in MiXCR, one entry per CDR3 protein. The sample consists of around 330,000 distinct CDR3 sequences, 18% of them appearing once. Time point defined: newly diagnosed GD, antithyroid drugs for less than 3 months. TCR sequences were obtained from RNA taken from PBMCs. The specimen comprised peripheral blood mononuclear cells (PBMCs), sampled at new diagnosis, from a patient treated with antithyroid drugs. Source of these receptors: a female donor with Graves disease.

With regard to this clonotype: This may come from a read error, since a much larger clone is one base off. CDR3 amino acids: CSARDTGGGYEQYF. In DNA form, the CDR3 reads TGCAGTGCTAGAGATACGGGGGGTGGGTACGAGCAGTACTTC. The chain employs TRBV20-1 and TRBJ2-7; TRBD2 matches 7 bases. Germline values: CDR1 DFQATT, CDR2 SNEGSKA (reference sequence). The J segment lost 4 bases and the V segment lost 0 bases, leaving 6 bases of the junction unmatched. This CDR3 is built from 14 residues.

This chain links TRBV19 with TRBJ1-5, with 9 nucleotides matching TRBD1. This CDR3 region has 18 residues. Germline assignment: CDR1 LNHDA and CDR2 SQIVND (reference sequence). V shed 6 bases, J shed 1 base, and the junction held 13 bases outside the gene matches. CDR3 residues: CASSPTGGPRGSNQPQHF. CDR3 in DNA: TGTGCCAGTAGCCCAACAGGGGGCCCACGGGGAAGCAATCAGCCCCAGCATTTT.

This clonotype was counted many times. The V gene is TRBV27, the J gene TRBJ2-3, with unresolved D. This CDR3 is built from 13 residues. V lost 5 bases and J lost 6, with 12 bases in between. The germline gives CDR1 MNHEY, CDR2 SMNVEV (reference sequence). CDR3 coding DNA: TGTGCCAGCAGTCCTCTAGTCATGGATACGCAGTATTTT. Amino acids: CASSPLVMDTQYF.

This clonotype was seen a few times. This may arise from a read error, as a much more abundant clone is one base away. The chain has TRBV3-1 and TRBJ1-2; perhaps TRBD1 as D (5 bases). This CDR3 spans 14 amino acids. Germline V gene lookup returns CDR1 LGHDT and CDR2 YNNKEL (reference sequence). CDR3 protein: CASSQDRGNFGYTF. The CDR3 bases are TGTGCCAGCAGCCAAGATAGGGGAAACTTTGGCTACACCTTC.

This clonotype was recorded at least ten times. The CDR3 DNA sequence: TGTGCCGGCGGGACAGAGGATTACGAGCAGTACTTC. Protein product: CAGGTEDYEQYF. The rearrangement uses TRBV2 and TRBJ2-7; tentatively, D is TRBD1 (7 bases). The CDR3 length is 12 residues. Trimming shortened V by 11 bases and J by 4 bases, and 15 bases separated the two germline ends. Germline values: CDR1 SNHLY, CDR2 FYNNEI.

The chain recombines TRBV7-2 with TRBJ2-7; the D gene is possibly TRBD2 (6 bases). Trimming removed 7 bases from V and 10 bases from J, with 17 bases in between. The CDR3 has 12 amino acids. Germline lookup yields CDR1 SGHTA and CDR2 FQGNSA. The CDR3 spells CASTDSGVSQYF. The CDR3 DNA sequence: TGTGCCAGCACTGATAGCGGAGTTTCCCAGTACTTC. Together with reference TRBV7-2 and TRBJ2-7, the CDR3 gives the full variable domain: GAGVSQSPSNKVTEKGKDVELRCDPISGHTALYWYRQSLGQGLEFLIYFQGNSAPDKSGLPSDRFSAERTGGSVSTLTIQRTQQEDSAVYLCASTDSGVSQYFGPGTRLTVT.

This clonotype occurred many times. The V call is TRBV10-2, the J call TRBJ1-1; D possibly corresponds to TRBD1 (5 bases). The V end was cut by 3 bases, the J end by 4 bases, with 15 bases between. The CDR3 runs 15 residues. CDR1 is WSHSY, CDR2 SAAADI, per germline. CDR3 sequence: CASSDHTGGGTEAFF. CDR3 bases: TGCGCCAGCAGTGACCATACAGGTGGGGGCACTGAAGCTTTCTTT.

The CDR3 sequence is CASSPSPHQPQHF. As DNA, the CDR3 is TGTGCCAGCTCACCAAGCCCTCATCAGCCCCAGCATTTT. V usage is TRBV18 and J usage is TRBJ1-5; D is undetermined. CDR1 is KGHSH and CDR2 is LQKENI in the germline V gene. The CDR3 spans 13 residues. Trimming shortened V by 2 bases and J by 5 bases, and 7 bases separated the two germline ends.

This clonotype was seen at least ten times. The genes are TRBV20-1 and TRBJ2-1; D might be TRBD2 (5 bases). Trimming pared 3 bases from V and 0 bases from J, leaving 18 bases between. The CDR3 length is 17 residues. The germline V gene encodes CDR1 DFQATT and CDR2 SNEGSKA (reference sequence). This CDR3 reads CSASMKRAVASYNEQFF. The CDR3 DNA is TGCAGTGCTAGTATGAAAAGAGCGGTCGCCTCCTACAATGAGCAGTTCTTC.

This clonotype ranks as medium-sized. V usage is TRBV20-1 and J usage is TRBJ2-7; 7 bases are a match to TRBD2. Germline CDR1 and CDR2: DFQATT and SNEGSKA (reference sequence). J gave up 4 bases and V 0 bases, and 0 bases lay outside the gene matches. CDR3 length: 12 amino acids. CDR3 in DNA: TGCAGTGCTAGAGAGCGGGAGTACGAGCAGTACTTC. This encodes CSAREREYEQYF.

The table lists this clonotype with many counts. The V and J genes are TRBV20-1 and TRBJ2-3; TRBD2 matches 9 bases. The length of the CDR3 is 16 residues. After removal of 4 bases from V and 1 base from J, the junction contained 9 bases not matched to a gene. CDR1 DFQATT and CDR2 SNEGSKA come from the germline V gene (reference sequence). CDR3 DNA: TGCAGTGCTAACCCCTTAGCGGGAGCGGGCACAGATACGCAGTATTTT. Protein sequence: CSANPLAGAGTDTQYF.

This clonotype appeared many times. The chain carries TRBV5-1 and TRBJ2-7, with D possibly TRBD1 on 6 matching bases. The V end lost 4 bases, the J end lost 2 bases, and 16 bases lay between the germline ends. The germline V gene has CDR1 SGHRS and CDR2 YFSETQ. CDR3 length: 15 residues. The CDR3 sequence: CASSHHRDNPYEQYF. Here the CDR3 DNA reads TGCGCCAGCAGCCATCATCGGGACAACCCCTACGAGCAGTACTTC.

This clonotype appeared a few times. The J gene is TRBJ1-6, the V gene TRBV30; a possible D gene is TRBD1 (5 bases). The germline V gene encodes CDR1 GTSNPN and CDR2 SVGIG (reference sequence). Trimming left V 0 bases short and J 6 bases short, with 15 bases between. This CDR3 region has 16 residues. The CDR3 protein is CAWSVPVTVLNSPLHF. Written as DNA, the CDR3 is TGTGCCTGGAGTGTGCCCGTGACAGTCCTTAATTCACCCCTCCACTTT.

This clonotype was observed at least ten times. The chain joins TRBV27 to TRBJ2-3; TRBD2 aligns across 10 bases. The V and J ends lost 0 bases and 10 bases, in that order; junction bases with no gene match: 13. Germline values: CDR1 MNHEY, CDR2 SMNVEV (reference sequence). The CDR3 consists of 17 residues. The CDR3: CASSLSPLAGAQGAQYF. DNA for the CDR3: TGTGCCAGCAGTTTATCGCCCCTAGCGGGAGCACAAGGGGCGCAGTATTTT.

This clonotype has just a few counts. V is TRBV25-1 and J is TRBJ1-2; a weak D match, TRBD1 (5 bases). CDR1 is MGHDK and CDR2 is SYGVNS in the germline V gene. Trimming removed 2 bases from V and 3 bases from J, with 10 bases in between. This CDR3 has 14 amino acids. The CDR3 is CASSEGQGYYGYTF. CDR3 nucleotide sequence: TGTGCCAGCAGTGAAGGTCAGGGCTACTATGGCTACACCTTC.

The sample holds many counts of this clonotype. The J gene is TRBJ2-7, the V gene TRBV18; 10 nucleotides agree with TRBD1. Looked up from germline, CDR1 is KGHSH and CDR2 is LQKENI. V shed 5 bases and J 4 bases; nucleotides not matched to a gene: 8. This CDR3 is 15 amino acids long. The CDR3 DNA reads TGTGCCAGCTCAACCGGGACAGGGGTTGGGTACGAGCAGTACTTC. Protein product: CASSTGTGVGYEQYF.

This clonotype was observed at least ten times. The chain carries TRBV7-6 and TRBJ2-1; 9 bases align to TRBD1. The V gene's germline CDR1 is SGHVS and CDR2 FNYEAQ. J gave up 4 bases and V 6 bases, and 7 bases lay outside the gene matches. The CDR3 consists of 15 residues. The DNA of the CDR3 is TGTGCCAGCAGGGACGCCGGGACAGGGTACAATGAGCAGTTCTTC. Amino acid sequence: CASRDAGTGYNEQFF.

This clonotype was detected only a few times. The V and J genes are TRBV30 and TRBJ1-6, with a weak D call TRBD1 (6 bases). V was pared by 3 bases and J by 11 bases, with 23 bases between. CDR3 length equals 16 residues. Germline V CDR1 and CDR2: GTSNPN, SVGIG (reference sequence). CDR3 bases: TGTGCCTGGAGCCTAAGACAGGAGTTTTTTAGGGCACCCCTCCACTTT. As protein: CAWSLRQEFFRAPLHF. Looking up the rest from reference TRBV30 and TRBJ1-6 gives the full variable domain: SQTIHQWPATLVQPVGSPLSLECTVEGTSNPNLYWYRQAAGRGLQLLFYSVGIGQISSEVPQNLSASRPQDRQFILSSKKLLLSDSGFYLCAWSLRQEFFRAPLHFGNGTRLTVT.

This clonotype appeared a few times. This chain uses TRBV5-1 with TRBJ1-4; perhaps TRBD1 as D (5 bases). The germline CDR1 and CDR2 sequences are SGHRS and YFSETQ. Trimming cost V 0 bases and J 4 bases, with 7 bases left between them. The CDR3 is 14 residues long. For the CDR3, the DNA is TGCGCCAGCAGCTTGGAAGGGGTTAATGAAAAACTGTTTTTT. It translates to CASSLEGVNEKLFF.

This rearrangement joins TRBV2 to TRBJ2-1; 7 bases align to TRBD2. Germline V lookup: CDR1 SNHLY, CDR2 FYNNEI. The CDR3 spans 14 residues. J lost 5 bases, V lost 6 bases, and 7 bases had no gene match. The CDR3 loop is CASSGTKGDNEQFF. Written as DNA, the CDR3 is TGTGCCAGCAGCGGGACTAAAGGGGACAATGAGCAGTTCTTC. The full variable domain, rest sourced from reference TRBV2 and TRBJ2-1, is EPEVTQTPSHQVTQMGQEVILRCVPISNHLYFYWYRQILGQKVEFLVSFYNNEISEKSEIFDDQFSVERPDGSNFTLKIRSTKLEDSAMYFCASSGTKGDNEQFFGPGTRLTVL.

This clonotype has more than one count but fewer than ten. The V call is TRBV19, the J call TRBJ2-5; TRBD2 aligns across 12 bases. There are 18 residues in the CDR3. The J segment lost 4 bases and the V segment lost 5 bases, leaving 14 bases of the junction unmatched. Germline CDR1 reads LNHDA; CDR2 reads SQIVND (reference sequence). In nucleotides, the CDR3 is TGTGCCAGTAGTGCCTGGGGGGAGGCTAGCGGGAGGGGAGAGACCCAGTACTTC. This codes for CASSAWGEASGRGETQYF.

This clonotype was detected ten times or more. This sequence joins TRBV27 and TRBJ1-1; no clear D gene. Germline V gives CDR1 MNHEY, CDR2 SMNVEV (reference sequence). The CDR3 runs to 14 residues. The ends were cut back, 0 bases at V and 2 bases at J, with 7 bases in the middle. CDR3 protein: CASSLSNLNTEAFF. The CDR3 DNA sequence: TGTGCCAGCAGTTTATCAAACCTAAACACTGAAGCTTTCTTT.

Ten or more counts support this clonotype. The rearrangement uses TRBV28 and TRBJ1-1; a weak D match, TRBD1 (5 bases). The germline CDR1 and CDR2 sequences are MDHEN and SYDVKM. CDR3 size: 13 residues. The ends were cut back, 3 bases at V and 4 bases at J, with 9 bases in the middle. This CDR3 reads CASSLDGGTEAFF. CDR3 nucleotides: TGTGCCAGCAGTTTGGACGGGGGCACTGAAGCTTTCTTT.

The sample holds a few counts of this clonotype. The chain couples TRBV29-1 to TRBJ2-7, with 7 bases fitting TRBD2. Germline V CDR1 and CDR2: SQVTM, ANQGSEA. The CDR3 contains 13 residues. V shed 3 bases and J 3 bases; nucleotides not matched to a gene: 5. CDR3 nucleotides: TGCAGCGTTGAGGGTAGCGGGCTCTACGAGCAGTACTTC. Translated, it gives CSVEGSGLYEQYF.

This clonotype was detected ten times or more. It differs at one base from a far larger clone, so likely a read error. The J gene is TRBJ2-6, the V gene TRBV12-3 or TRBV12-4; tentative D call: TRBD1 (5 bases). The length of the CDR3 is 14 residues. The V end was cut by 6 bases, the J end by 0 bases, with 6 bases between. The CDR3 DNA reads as TGTGCCAGCAGGGACAACTCTGGGGCCAACGTCCTGACTTTC. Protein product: CASRDNSGANVLTF.

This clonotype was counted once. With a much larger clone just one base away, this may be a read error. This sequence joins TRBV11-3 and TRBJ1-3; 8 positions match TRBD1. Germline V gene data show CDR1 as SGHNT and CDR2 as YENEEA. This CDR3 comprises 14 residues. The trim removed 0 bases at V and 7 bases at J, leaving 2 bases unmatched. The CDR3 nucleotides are TGTGCCAGCAGCTTAGACCAGGGGGCGAACACCATATATTTT. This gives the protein CASSLDQGANTIYF. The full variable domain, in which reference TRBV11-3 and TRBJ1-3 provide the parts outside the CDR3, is EAGVVQSPRYKIIEKKQPVAFWCNPISGHNTLYWYLQNLGQGPELLIRYENEEAVDDSQLPKDRFSAERLKGVDSTLKIQPAELGDSAVYLCASSLDQGANTIYFGEGSWLTVV.